These 21 T cell receptor beta chains were sequenced from one sample in a study of human T cells and chemical hapten exposure. Each CDR3 protein gets one entry after TCRdb re-called the RACE reads with MiXCR. The sample carries 85,000 to 90,000 distinct CDR3 sequences, 9.6% recorded once. As for time point: pre-sensitization, week 0. Treatment noted: therapeutic diphenylcyclopropenone sensitization with weekly scalp DPC. The sample consisted of whole blood, taken in connection with sensitization to the hapten diphenylcyclopropenone (DPC). The receptors stem from a woman aged 40-49 years with alopecia areata. Some clones in this sample may be carry-over from other donors' samples.

This clonotype has at least ten counts. The V and J genes are TRBV7-9 and TRBJ1-4; perhaps TRBD1 as D (5 bases). CDR3 size: 15 residues. Looked up from germline, CDR1 is SEHNR and CDR2 is FQNEAQ (reference sequence). Between the trimmed V and J ends, which lost 2 bases and 5 bases, there was a span of 12 bases. This CDR3 reads CASSLRQRQNEKLFF. The CDR3 DNA follows: TGTGCCAGCAGCTTAAGGCAGAGACAGAATGAAAAACTGTTTTTT.

This clonotype was seen once. The junction shows a germline mismatch at one end, possibly a read error. J is TRBJ2-1 and V is TRBV6-1; maybe TRBD2 (5 bases). CDR1 and CDR2 from the germline V gene are MNHNS and SASEGT. CDR3 length: 15 amino acids. The CDR3 loop is CASSEAGSVSNAQFF. CDR3 nucleotide sequence: TGTGCCAGCAGTGAAGCAGGGAGCGTTAGCAATGCGCAGTTCTTC.

The chain uses TRBV7-8 and TRBJ2-3, with D possibly being TRBD1 or TRBD2 (7 bases each). The CDR3 extends over 17 amino acids. Trimming took off 3 bases at V and 3 bases at J, with 19 bases between the two ends. Germline CDR1 SGHVS, CDR2 FQNEAQ. The CDR3 here is CASSFPEGGGGTDTQYF. CDR3 bases: TGTGCCAGCAGCTTCCCTGAGGGAGGGGGCGGAACAGATACGCAGTATTTT.

The table lists this clonotype with a few counts. V is TRBV4-3 and J is TRBJ2-7, with 8 bases matching TRBD2. Trimming took 2 bases from V and 4 from J; bases not matched to a gene: 7. The germline gives CDR1 LGHNA, CDR2 YSLEER. The CDR3 covers 15 residues. DNA for the CDR3: TGCGCCAGCAGCCAATCTCCAGCGGGGGTTTACGAGCAGTACTTC. Translating it yields CASSQSPAGVYEQYF.

This clonotype came up a few times. The chain carries TRBV29-1 and TRBJ1-2; 10 bases line up with TRBD1. This CDR3 spans 13 amino acids. Germline loops: CDR1 SQVTM, CDR2 ANQGSEA. J lost 7 bases, V lost 7 bases, and 9 bases had no gene match. The CDR3 nucleotides read TGCAGCGCACACCAGGACAGGGGGATTGGCTACACCTTC. Translating gives CSAHQDRGIGYTF.

In its sample, this clonotype was seen a few times. The chain links TRBV30 to TRBJ1-1; D is ambiguous. Per germline, CDR1 GTSNPN and CDR2 SVGIG (reference sequence). The CDR3 totals 10 residues. V lost 8 bases and J 4 bases, leaving 8 bases between the germline ends. The DNA of the CDR3 is TGTGCCGGGGAAGTCACTGAAGCTTTCTTT. This translates into CAGEVTEAFF.

This clonotype was picked up a small number of times. The J gene is TRBJ2-7, the V gene TRBV28, with 7 bases that match TRBD1. Germline values: CDR1 MDHEN, CDR2 SYDVKM. The CDR3 length is 15 residues. The J segment lost 4 bases and the V segment lost 5 bases, leaving 11 bases of the junction unmatched. The DNA of the CDR3 is TGTGCCAGCAGTCTCCGGAGAGGGGGCGCATACGAGCAGTACTTC. Translation gives CASSLRRGGAYEQYF.

Ten or more counts support this clonotype. The J gene is TRBJ2-5, the V gene TRBV6-2 or TRBV6-3; D call uncertain. Trimming pared 5 bases from V and 2 bases from J, leaving 18 bases between. The CDR3 covers 16 residues. Germline lookup yields CDR1 MNHEY and CDR2 SVGEGT. CDR3 protein: CASSPYPQATQETQYF. DNA for the CDR3: TGTGCCAGCAGTCCCTATCCCCAGGCGACACAAGAGACCCAGTACTTC.

This clonotype was found a few times. The J gene is TRBJ2-7, the V gene TRBV20-1; D perhaps matches TRBD1 (6 bases). V was cut by 3 bases and J by 0 bases, with 15 bases left in between. Per the germline V gene, CDR1 is DFQATT and CDR2 is SNEGSKA (reference sequence). The CDR3 totals 15 residues. The CDR3 loop reads CSASTTGRTSYEQYF. As DNA, the CDR3 is TGCAGTGCTAGCACAACAGGGAGAACCTCCTACGAGCAGTACTTC.

V and J are TRBV19 and TRBJ2-2, with D maybe TRBD1 (6 bases). Trimming took off 5 bases at V and 5 bases at J, with 12 bases between the two ends. This CDR3 spans 14 amino acids. The germline CDR1 and CDR2 sequences are LNHDA and SQIVND (reference sequence). The CDR3 spells CASSVIRGTGELFF. CDR3 nucleotides: TGTGCCAGTAGTGTGATCAGGGGAACCGGGGAGCTGTTTTTT.

This clonotype has ten or more counts. This chain joins TRBV2 and TRBJ2-1; 14 nucleotides match TRBD2. CDR3 length: 20 residues. The V gene end was trimmed by 9 bases and the J gene end by 0 bases; junction bases not matched to a gene: 16. The germline V gene encodes CDR1 SNHLY and CDR2 FYNNEI. This CDR3 reads CARAPLPGLAGAYSYNEQFF. The CDR3 DNA is TGTGCCAGAGCGCCCCTACCGGGACTAGCGGGGGCGTACTCCTACAATGAGCAGTTCTTC.

Many counts were recorded for this clonotype. J is TRBJ2-5 and V is TRBV20-1, with TRBD2 identical over 13 bases. The CDR3 sequence is 15 residues long. The V segment lost 3 bases and the J segment 4 bases; nucleotides outside the gene matches: 5. CDR1 DFQATT and CDR2 SNEGSKA come from the germline V gene (reference sequence). CDR3 sequence (DNA): TGCAGTGCTAGGAGACTAGCGGGGGGCGGAGAGACCCAGTACTTC. Translation gives CSARRLAGGGETQYF.

Ten or more counts support this clonotype. The chain carries TRBV6-5 and TRBJ1-4; D unclear. V was trimmed by 2 bases and J by 0 bases, leaving 7 bases between them. Germline V gene data show CDR1 as MNHEY and CDR2 as SVGAGI. The length of the CDR3 is 15 residues. CDR3 loop: CASSYRGPTNEKLFF. The CDR3 DNA reads TGTGCCAGCAGTTACCGCGGTCCAACTAATGAAAAACTGTTTTTT.

This clonotype was detected only a few times. The chain combines TRBV6-5 with TRBJ1-6, with 7 bases that match TRBD1. Unmatched junction bases numbered 9, after V lost 4 bases and J lost 6 bases. The germline CDR1 and CDR2 sequences are MNHEY and SVGAGI. The CDR3 spans 16 residues. CDR3 nucleotides: TGTGCCAGCAGTTCTTACAGGGGTACGGGTAATTCACCCCTCCACTTT. Its translation is CASSSYRGTGNSPLHF.

This clonotype was detected many times. The rearrangement links TRBV27 to TRBJ1-1; D call uncertain. Per the germline V gene, CDR1 is MNHEY and CDR2 is SMNVEV (reference sequence). The CDR3 covers 15 residues. The germline V and J ends were trimmed by 2 bases and 1 base, with 11 bases remaining between them. CDR3 amino acids: CASSLEGFSNTEAFF. For the CDR3, the DNA is TGTGCCAGCAGTTTAGAAGGGTTCTCGAACACTGAAGCTTTCTTT.

This clonotype was observed many times. The chain has TRBV7-2 and TRBJ2-3; D unclear. CDR3 length: 14 amino acids. V dropped 7 bases and J dropped 2 bases, with 13 bases sitting between them. Germline V gives CDR1 SGHTA, CDR2 FQGNSA. The CDR3 reads CASTPRAYTDTQYF. As DNA, the CDR3 is TGTGCCAGCACCCCTCGGGCTTACACAGATACGCAGTATTTT.

This clonotype was seen at least ten times. This chain joins TRBV29-1 and TRBJ1-2; 9 bases align to TRBD1. Germline CDR1 SQVTM, CDR2 ANQGSEA. CDR3 length: 13 residues. Germline trimming cut 7 bases from V and 8 bases from J; bases unmatched to any gene: 11. CDR3 nucleotides: TGCAGCGCCGGAGGGACAGGGCTCTACGGCTACACCTTC. Its translation: CSAGGTGLYGYTF.

At least ten counts were recorded for this clonotype. The rearrangement joins TRBV3-1 to TRBJ2-3; 12 nucleotides agree with TRBD2. This CDR3 contains 17 residues. Germline CDR1 LGHDT, CDR2 YNNKEL (reference sequence). V dropped 4 bases and J dropped 0; count of bases not matched to a gene: 5. The CDR3 region has the DNA TGTGCCAGCAGCCGTGGACTAGCGGGGTCCAGCACAGATACGCAGTATTTT. Translated, it gives CASSRGLAGSSTDTQYF.

This clonotype was recorded a few times. The CDR3 loop reads CASSLGVVPETQYF. The CDR3 nucleotides read TGTGCCAGCAGTTTAGGCGTGGTCCCGGAGACCCAGTACTTC. This rearrangement joins TRBV12-3 or TRBV12-4 to TRBJ2-5; D gene unclear. The CDR3 contains 14 residues. The V end was cut by 1 base, the J end by 5 bases, with 11 bases between.

This clonotype was observed many times. The chain couples TRBV5-1 to TRBJ2-7; D is undetermined. V lost 4 bases and J 0 bases, leaving 20 bases between the germline ends. Germline loops: CDR1 SGHRS, CDR2 YFSETQ. The CDR3 extends over 17 amino acids. The CDR3 DNA reads as TGCGCCAGCAGCCAGCAGCCTCTCAGCCTCTCCTCCTACGAGCAGTACTTC. Translated: CASSQQPLSLSSYEQYF.

This chain uses TRBV6-5 with TRBJ2-7, with a weak D call TRBD2 (8 bases). The V gene's germline CDR1 is MNHEY and CDR2 SVGAGI. This CDR3 comprises 15 residues. Trimming stripped 6 bases from V and 3 bases from J, with 18 bases between. The CDR3 region is CASSPGGTAFYEQYF. The CDR3 DNA reads as TGTGCCAGCAGCCCGGGGGGGACAGCGTTCTACGAGCAGTACTTC.